This T cell receptor (beta chain) was sequenced during a study of neurological immune-mediated disorders. This clonotype was seen ten or more times. Time point reported: longitudinal time-point 3. Each CDR3 protein gets one entry after TCRdb re-called the 5' RACE reads with MiXCR. The table shows around 100,000 distinct CDR3 sequences, with under 14% occurring only once. V lost 1 base and J 4 bases, leaving 8 bases between the germline ends. The CDR3 runs 14 residues. Germline values: CDR1 LGHDT, CDR2 YNNKEL (reference sequence). V is TRBV3-1 and J is TRBJ1-5; no clear D gene. Sequenced input: PBMCs. This clonotype was sampled from a female donor with HTLV-1-associated myelopathy (HAM/TSP). The CDR3: CASSQGNGNQPQHF. In nucleotides, the CDR3 is TGTGCCAGCAGCCAAGGAAACGGGAATCAGCCCCAGCATTTT.